This TCR beta chain was sequenced for a study of cytomegalovirus exposure and HLA in healthy donors. The study, taken as a whole, reports: Upon later analysis, HLA-associated TCR beta chains proved more clonally expanded than other, equally common chains.

On this clone itself: The antigen is not known.

Both 60 Vbeta primers and 13 Jbeta primers went into the PCR. TCRdb's copy holds only in-frame clones and misses some; the assay was immunoSEQ multiplex PCR. Among about 140,000 clones listed, around 80% were seen once. Donors were ostensibly healthy at sampling, although undocumented immune exposures were probable. The sample taken for sequencing was PBMCs. The source is a woman aged 25 to 39 in good health and CMV-seronegative.

CDR3 in DNA: TGTGCCAGCAGCCTGCAGGGTTCCCTCCCCAATAACTATGGCTACACCTTC. Its protein product is CASSLQGSLPNNYGYTF. The chain uses TRBV5-5 and TRBJ1-2, with D possibly matching TRBD1 (5 bases). CDR1 is SGHKS, CDR2 YYEKEE, per germline (reference sequence). The CDR3 loop spans 17 amino acids. V dropped 4 bases and J dropped 1 base, with 20 bases sitting between them.